This T cell receptor (beta chain) came from a study of PD-L1 blockade in urothelial cancer (dated by TCRdb to between 2016 and 2019). Concerning the study at large: Every patient began therapy in the mid-2010s and was given atezolizumab 1,200 mg intravenously every 3 weeks. About 90% of the roughly 30 patients were males with bladder-origin urothelial cancer, and about 65% of the roughly 29 reported a prior smoking history. Blood samples yielded a median of around 130,000 T cells and some 80,000 unique TCRs, with median clonality approximately 0.08. Pretreatment blood TCR-seq was available for 30 or so patients, at least one posttreatment blood collection was obtained for around 25 patients, and tumor TCR-seq was available for around 25 patients. TCR sequencing covered pretreatment tumor samples and matched, serially collected peripheral blood taken before and after atezolizumab treatment. Blood samples were analyzed at two time points: 3 weeks after treatment start (second dose) and 6 weeks after treatment start. Whole exome sequencing and RNA sequencing of pretreatment tumors were performed alongside TCR sequencing in the same patients. Durable clinical benefit was achieved by nine patients and was not achieved by 20 patients. Durable clinical benefit meant progression-free survival longer than 6 months, and TCR features were also tested against progression-free and overall survival. Somatic, immune and clinical correlates of response to PD-L1 blockade with atezolizumab in urothelial cancer were the focus of an exploratory multi-omic analysis. An ECOG performance status of 0 or 1 was recorded for the patients, and 0 to 3 prior chemotherapy regimens had been received by the patients.

To estimate absolute template abundance from read counts, synthetic TCR analog templates were spiked into each PCR. The immunoSEQ assay was used to amplify TCRbeta CDR3 regions from genomic DNA with bias-controlled V and J gene primers. Sequencing of rearranged TCRbeta segments was done at approximately 20X coverage. The published analysis was carried out like this. Clustering was used to correct sequencing errors, and CDR3s were annotated against IMGT so that V, D and J genes could be assigned. Only productive TCRbeta rearrangements were used in downstream analyses, excluding out-of-frame or stop-codon sequences. To compute clonality, Shannon entropy was normalized by the log of the number of unique productive sequences and then subtracted from one. Fisher's exact test with Benjamini-Hochberg correction, using a cutoff of adjusted p below 0.01, was how clones that differed between time points or between blood and tumor were identified. The immuneACCESS repertoire file appears here via TCRdb, limited to in-frame rearrangements. These files lack a portion of the clones; in checked studies, under half of the deficit traces to unresolved V genes, and the cause of the others is not known. V, J and clone size are those of that table, while D and trimming were read from the DNA. Recorded for this sample are around 120,000 clones; 70% to 90% of them occurred a single time. The ten largest clones take up around 2.4% of the sample.

Clipping removes 5 bases from V and 7 bases from J, with 7 as the unmatched junction base count. The CDR1 and CDR2 encoded by the germline V gene are KGHSH and LQKENI. The cysteine opens and the phenylalanine closes a CDR3 of 14 amino acids. Only CDR3 DNA remains: 42 bases, in frame from the first base. The full study reports these points: Improved progression-free and overall survival was found to be associated with pretreatment peripheral blood TCR clonality below the median. Because the sample size was small (n of about 29) and many exploratory analyses were performed, the results are intended to be hypothesis-generating. At 3 weeks after the start of treatment, tumor-associated TCR clones in peripheral blood had expanded more in patients with durable benefit (n of about 21, p = 0.022).

In this sample, this clone turned up a few times. Its specific antigen is unknown. Within one base of it there is no much larger clone, and no base qualities were kept. A cohort of 25 to 30 patients with locally advanced or metastatic urothelial carcinoma, treated at Memorial Sloan Kettering on a trial protocol, was included. Peripheral blood mononuclear cells were collected pretreatment and during treatment, with between 1 and 8 total time points obtained per patient. The Qiagen DNeasy Blood extraction kit was used to purify genomic DNA from total PBMCs and from tumor samples. PBMCs were collected pretreatment and during treatment, and were isolated and stored as previously described.

The specimen comprised PBMCs, sampled around atezolizumab (anti-PD-L1) treatment. This chain is built from TRBV18 and TRBJ1-5; TRBD1 fits 8 bases in the junction. The TCR sequence derives from a man aged 50 to 60 with urothelial cancer. The DNA reads as follows: TGTGCCAGCTCATCCCAGGGGGCTGGACAGCCCCAGCATTTT. Its product reads: CASSSQGAGQPQHF.